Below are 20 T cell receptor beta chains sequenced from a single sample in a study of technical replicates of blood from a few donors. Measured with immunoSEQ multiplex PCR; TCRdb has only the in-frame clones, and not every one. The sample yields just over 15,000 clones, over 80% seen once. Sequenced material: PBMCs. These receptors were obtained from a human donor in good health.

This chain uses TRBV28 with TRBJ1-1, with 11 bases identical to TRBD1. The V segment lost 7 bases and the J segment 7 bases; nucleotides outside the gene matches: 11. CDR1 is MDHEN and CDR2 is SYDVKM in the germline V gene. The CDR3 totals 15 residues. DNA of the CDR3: TGTGCCAGCACCCTCCGGACAGGGGGCGTCGGTGAAGCTTTCTTT. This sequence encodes CASTLRTGGVGEAFF.

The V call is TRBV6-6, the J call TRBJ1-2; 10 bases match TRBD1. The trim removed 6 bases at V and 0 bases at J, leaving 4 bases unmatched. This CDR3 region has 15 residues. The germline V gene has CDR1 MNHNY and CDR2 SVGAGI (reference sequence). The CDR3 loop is CASRRGQGANYGYTF. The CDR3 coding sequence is TGTGCCAGCAGAAGAGGACAGGGGGCTAACTATGGCTACACCTTC.

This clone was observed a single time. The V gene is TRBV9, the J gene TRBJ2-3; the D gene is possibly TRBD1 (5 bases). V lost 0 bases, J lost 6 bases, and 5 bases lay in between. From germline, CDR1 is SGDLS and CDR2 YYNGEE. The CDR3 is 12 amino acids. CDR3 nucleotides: TGTGCCAGCAGCGTAGACAGGGATACGCAGTATTTT. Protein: CASSVDRDTQYF.

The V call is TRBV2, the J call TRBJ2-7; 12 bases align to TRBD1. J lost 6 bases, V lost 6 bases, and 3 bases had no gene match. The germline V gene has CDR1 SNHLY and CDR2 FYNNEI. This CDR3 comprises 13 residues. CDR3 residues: CASRGTGGIEQYF. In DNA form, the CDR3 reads TGTGCCAGCAGGGGGACAGGGGGCATCGAGCAGTACTTC. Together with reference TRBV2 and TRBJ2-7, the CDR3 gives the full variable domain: EPEVTQTPSHQVTQMGQEVILRCVPISNHLYFYWYRQILGQKVEFLVSFYNNEISEKSEIFDDQFSVERPDGSNFTLKIRSTKLEDSAMYFCASRGTGGIEQYFGPGTRLTVT.

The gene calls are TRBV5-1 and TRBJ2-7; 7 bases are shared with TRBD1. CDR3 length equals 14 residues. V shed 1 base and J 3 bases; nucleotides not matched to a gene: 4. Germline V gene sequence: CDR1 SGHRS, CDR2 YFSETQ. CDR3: CASSLYRGSYEQYF. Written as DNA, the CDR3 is TGCGCCAGCAGCTTGTACAGGGGTAGCTACGAGCAGTACTTC. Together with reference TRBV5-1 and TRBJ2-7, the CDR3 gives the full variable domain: KAGVTQTPRYLIKTRGQQVTLSCSPISGHRSVSWYQQTPGQGLQFLFEYFSETQRNKGNFPGRFSGRQFSNSRSEMNVSTLELGDSALYLCASSLYRGSYEQYFGPGTRLTVT.

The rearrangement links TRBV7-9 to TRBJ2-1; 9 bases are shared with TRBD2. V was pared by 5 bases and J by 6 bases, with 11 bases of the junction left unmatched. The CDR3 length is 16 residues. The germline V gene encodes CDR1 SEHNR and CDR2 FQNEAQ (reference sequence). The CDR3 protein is CASSIGSSGIGNEQFF. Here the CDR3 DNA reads TGTGCCAGCAGCATCGGCTCTAGCGGGATCGGCAATGAGCAGTTCTTC. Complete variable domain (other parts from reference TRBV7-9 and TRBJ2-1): DTGVSQNPRHKITKRGQNVTFRCDPISEHNRLYWYRQTLGQGPEFLTYFQNEAQLEKSRLLSDRFSAERPKGSFSTLEIQRTEQGDSAMYLCASSIGSSGIGNEQFFGPGTRLTVL.

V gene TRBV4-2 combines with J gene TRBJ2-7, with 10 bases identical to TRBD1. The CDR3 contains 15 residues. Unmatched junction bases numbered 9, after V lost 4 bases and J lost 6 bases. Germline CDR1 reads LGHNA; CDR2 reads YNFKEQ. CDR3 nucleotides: TGTGCCAGCAGCCTCGAGTCCGGGACAGGGGCCGAGCAGTACTTC. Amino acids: CASSLESGTGAEQYF.

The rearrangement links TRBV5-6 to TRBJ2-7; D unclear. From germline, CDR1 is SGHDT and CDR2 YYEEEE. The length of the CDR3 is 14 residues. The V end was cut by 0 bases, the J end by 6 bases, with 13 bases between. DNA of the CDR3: TGTGCCAGCAGCTTGGCCGAGCGATCGGGCGAGCAGTACTTC. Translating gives CASSLAERSGEQYF.

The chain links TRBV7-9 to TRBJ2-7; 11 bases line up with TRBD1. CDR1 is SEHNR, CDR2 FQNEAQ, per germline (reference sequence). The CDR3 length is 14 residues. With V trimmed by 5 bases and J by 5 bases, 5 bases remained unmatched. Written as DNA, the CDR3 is TGTGCCAGCAGCGCAGGGACAGGGGGACACGAGCAGTACTTC. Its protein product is CASSAGTGGHEQYF.

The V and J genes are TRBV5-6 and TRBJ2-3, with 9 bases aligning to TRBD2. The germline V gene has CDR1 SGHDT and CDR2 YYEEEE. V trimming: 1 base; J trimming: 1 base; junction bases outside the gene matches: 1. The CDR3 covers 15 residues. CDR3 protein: CASSLLAGGTDTQYF. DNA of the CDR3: TGTGCCAGCAGCTTGTTAGCGGGGGGCACAGATACGCAGTATTTT.

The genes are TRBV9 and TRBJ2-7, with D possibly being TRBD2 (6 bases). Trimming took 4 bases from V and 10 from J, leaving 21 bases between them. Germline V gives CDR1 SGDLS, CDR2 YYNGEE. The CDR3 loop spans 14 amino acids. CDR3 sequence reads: CASSPQKGRESQYF. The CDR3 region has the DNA TGTGCCAGCAGCCCTCAAAAAGGACGGGAGAGCCAGTACTTC.

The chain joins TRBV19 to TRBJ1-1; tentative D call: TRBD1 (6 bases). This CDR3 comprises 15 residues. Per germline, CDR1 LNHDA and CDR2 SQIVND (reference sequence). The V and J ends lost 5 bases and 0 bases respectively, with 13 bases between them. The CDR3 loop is CASSPGQSMNTEAFF. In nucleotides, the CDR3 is TGTGCCAGTAGTCCAGGACAGAGTATGAACACTGAAGCTTTCTTT.

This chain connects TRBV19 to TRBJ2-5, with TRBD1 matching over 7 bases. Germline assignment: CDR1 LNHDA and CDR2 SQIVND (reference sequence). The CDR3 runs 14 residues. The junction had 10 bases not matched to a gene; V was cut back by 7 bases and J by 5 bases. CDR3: CASNPTGPQETQYF. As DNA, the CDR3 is TGTGCCAGTAACCCGACAGGGCCCCAGGAGACCCAGTACTTC.

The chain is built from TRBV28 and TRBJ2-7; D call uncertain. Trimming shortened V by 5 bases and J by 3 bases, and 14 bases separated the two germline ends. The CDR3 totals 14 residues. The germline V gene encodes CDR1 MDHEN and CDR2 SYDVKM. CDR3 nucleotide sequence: TGTGCCAGCAGTGCAGCGAATGTGGGCTACGAGCAGTACTTC. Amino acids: CASSAANVGYEQYF.

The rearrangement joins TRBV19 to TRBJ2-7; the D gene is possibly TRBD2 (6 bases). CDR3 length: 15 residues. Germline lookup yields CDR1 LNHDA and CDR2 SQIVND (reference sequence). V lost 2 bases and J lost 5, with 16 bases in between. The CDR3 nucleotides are TGTGCCAGTAGTATAAGCCTGGAACTAGCCCACGAGCAGTACTTC. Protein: CASSISLELAHEQYF.

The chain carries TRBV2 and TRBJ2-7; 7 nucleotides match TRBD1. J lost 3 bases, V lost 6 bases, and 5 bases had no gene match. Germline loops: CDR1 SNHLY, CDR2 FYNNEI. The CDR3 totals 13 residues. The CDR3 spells CASRTTGVYEQYF. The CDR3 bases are TGTGCCAGCAGAACCACAGGGGTCTACGAGCAGTACTTC. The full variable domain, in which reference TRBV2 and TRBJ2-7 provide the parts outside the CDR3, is EPEVTQTPSHQVTQMGQEVILRCVPISNHLYFYWYRQILGQKVEFLVSFYNNEISEKSEIFDDQFSVERPDGSNFTLKIRSTKLEDSAMYFCASRTTGVYEQYFGPGTRLTVT.

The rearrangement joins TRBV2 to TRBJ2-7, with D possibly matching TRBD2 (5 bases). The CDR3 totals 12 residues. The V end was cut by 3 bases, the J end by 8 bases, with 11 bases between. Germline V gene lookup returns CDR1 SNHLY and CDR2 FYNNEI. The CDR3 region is CASSDHGDKQYF. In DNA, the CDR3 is TGTGCCAGCAGTGATCACGGGGATAAGCAGTACTTC.

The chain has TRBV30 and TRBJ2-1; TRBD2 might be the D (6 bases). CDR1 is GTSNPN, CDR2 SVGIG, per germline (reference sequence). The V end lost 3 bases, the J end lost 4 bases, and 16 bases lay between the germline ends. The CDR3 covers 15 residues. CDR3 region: CAWSRGDLSYNEQFF. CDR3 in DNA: TGTGCCTGGAGCCGAGGGGACTTAAGTTACAATGAGCAGTTCTTC.

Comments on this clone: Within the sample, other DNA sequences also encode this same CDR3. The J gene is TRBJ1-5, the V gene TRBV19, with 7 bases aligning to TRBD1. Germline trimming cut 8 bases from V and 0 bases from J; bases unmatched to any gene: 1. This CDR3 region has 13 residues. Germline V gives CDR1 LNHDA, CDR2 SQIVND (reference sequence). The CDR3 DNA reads TGTGCCAGTGGGACAGTTAGCAATCAGCCCCAGCATTTT. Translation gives CASGTVSNQPQHF.

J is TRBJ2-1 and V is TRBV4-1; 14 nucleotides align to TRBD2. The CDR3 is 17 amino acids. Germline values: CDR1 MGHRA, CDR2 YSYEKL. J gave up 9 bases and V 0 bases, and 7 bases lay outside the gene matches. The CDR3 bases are TGCGCCAGCAGCCAAGATGTGACTAGCGGGAGGGGTAGTGAGCAGTTCTTC. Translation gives CASSQDVTSGRGSEQFF.